One sample yielded the 20 T cell receptor beta chains listed below, sequenced in a study of T cells expressing NK-cell markers. One entry per CDR3 protein, without DNA, is what TCRdb gives after re-calling the 5' RACE reads. The repertoire table contains 400,000 to 500,000 distinct CDR3 sequences. The source material was blood T cells: a sorted CD56 or NKG2C T cell subset, CD4+ or CD8+ T cells, or bulk PBMC T cells (not recorded which). These receptors all come from a woman aged 18 to 69 in good health.

The V and J genes are TRBV12-3 or TRBV12-4 and TRBJ2-4; TCRdb picks TRBD1, but there is no DNA to check that call. CDR3 length: 20 residues. The CDR3 loop is CASSLFGGAGSTRAKNIQYF.

V gene TRBV12-3 or TRBV12-4 combines with J gene TRBJ2-7; TCRdb calls TRBD1, which cannot be checked without DNA. The CDR3 consists of 15 residues. CDR3 amino acids: CASSSRLAGAYEQYF.

The chain carries TRBV5-1 and TRBJ2-5. The CDR3 sequence is 11 residues long. Germline CDR1 SGHRS, CDR2 YFSETQ. The CDR3 sequence is CASSLQETQYF. Full variable domain (remainder filled in from reference TRBV5-1 and TRBJ2-5): KAGVTQTPRYLIKTRGQQVTLSCSPISGHRSVSWYQQTPGQGLQFLFEYFSETQRNKGNFPGRFSGRQFSNSRSEMNVSTLELGDSALYLCASSLQETQYFGPGTRLLVL.

The chain is built from TRBV5-1 and TRBJ2-1; TCRdb indicates TRBD2, and absent DNA this call remains unverified. The CDR3 is made up of 15 amino acids. CDR1 SGHRS and CDR2 YFSETQ come from the germline V gene. CDR3 region: CASSLGTSFYNEQFF. Combining the CDR3 with reference TRBV5-1 and TRBJ2-1 gives the whole variable domain KAGVTQTPRYLIKTRGQQVTLSCSPISGHRSVSWYQQTPGQGLQFLFEYFSETQRNKGNFPGRFSGRQFSNSRSEMNVSTLELGDSALYLCASSLGTSFYNEQFFGPGTRLTVL.

The chain combines TRBV6-1 with TRBJ1-1; TCRdb returns TRBD1, unconfirmable since there is no DNA. Germline CDR1 reads MNHNS; CDR2 reads SASEGT. The CDR3 contains 15 residues. The CDR3 sequence is CASRGPGGLDTEAFF.

The V call is TRBV6-1, the J call TRBJ2-3; TCRdb outputs TRBD2, but without DNA this stays unchecked. CDR3 length: 15 amino acids. The germline V gene has CDR1 MNHNS and CDR2 SASEGT. This chain's CDR3 is CASTTFGGGGGTQYF.

The chain employs TRBV9 and TRBJ2-7; the D gene TCRdb calls, TRBD2, cannot be checked with no DNA. Germline-derived CDR1 and CDR2 are SGDLS and YYNGEE. The CDR3 length is 15 residues. The CDR3 sequence is CASSVQLGEDYEQYF.

V gene TRBV19 combines with J gene TRBJ2-1. CDR1 LNHDA and CDR2 SQIVND come from the germline V gene (reference sequence). This CDR3 contains 14 residues. The CDR3: CASGWGGTYNEQFF. Complete variable domain (other parts from reference TRBV19 and TRBJ2-1): DGGITQSPKYLFRKEGQNVTLSCEQNLNHDAMYWYRQDPGQGLRLIYYSQIVNDFQKGDIAEGYSVSREKKESFPLTVTSAQKNPTAFYLCASGWGGTYNEQFFGPGTRLTVL.

This CDR3 is CASSIEENTEAFF. The V gene is TRBV19, the J gene TRBJ1-1. The CDR3 runs 13 residues. CDR1 and CDR2 (germline): LNHDA, SQIVND (reference sequence).

The rearrangement joins TRBV7-9 to TRBJ1-1; the TCRdb call, TRBD1, lacks DNA for checking. This CDR3 spans 15 amino acids. Germline V gene sequence: CDR1 SEHNR, CDR2 FQNEAQ (reference sequence). The CDR3: CASSPPTGMSLEAFF.

CDR3: CSAKAGANTGELFF. The chain employs TRBV20-1 and TRBJ2-2; the D call from TCRdb, TRBD2, cannot be confirmed without DNA. Germline V CDR1 and CDR2: DFQATT, SNEGSKA (reference sequence). This CDR3 contains 14 residues.

The chain joins TRBV6-4 to TRBJ2-1; TCRdb's D call of TRBD2 is untestable without DNA. This CDR3 spans 15 amino acids. CDR1 and CDR2 from the germline V gene are MRHNA and SNTAGT. The CDR3 loop reads CASSEFTSTYNEQFF.

The V call is TRBV30, the J call TRBJ1-2; TCRdb returns TRBD1, unconfirmable since there is no DNA. Per the germline V gene, CDR1 is GTSNPN and CDR2 is SVGIG (reference sequence). The CDR3 totals 14 residues. CDR3: CAWTPDIINYGYTF.

The V gene is TRBV10-3, the J gene TRBJ1-5. The CDR3 is 17 residues long. Germline V lookup: CDR1 ENHRY, CDR2 SYGVKD. The CDR3: CAISESPPQGSIQPQHF.

This chain connects TRBV6-1 to TRBJ2-1; TCRdb selects TRBD1, and the lack of DNA leaves this call unchecked. CDR1 is MNHNS, CDR2 SASEGT, per germline. CDR3 length equals 13 residues. The CDR3 region is CASSRDRAAEQFF.

J is TRBJ2-7 and V is TRBV9. There are 15 residues in the CDR3. Looked up from germline, CDR1 is SGDLS and CDR2 is YYNGEE. The CDR3 loop is CASSLLDGTSYEQYF.

This rearrangement joins TRBV30 to TRBJ1-5. This CDR3 has 13 amino acids. Looked up from germline, CDR1 is GTSNPN and CDR2 is SVGIG (reference sequence). CDR3 amino acids: CAWSGQGNQPQHF.

The chain recombines TRBV29-1 with TRBJ2-7; no DNA is available, so the TRBD1 call from TCRdb remains unchecked. The CDR3 is made up of 13 amino acids. Germline V gene sequence: CDR1 SQVTM, CDR2 ANQGSEA. CDR3: CSVGRELSYEQYF.

The chain links TRBV12-3 or TRBV12-4 to TRBJ2-1; TCRdb names TRBD1, which stays unverified in the absence of DNA. CDR3 size: 14 residues. The CDR3 sequence is CASTPQRPPNEQFF.

This chain joins TRBV7-3 and TRBJ2-2. Germline CDR1 and CDR2: SGHTA and FQGTGA. The CDR3 consists of 11 residues. CDR3 loop: CASSLWGELFF.